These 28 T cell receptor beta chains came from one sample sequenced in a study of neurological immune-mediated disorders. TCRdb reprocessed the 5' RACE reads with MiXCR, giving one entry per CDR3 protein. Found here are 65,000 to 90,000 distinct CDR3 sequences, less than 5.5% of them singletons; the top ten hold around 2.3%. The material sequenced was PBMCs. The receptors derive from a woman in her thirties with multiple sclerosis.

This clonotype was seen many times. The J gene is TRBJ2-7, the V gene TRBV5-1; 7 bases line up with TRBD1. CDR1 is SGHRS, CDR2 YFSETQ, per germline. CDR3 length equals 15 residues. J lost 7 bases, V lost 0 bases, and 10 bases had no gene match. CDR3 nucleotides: TGCGCCAGCAGCTTGGATGACAGGGACCCTAAGGAGCAGTACGTC. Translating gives CASSLDDRDPKEQYV.

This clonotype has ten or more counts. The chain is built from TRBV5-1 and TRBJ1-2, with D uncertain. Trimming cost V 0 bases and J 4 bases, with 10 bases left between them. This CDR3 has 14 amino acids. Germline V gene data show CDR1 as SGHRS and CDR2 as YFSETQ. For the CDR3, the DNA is TGCGCCAGCAGCTTGGGGGTGATGTCCTATGGCTACACCTTC. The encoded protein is CASSLGVMSYGYTF.

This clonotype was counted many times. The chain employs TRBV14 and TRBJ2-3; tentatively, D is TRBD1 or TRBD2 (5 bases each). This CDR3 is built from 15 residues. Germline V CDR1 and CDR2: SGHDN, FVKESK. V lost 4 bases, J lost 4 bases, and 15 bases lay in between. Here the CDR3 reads CASSRGRVKADTQYF. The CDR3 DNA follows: TGTGCCAGCAGCCGGGGGAGAGTTAAAGCAGATACGCAGTATTTT.

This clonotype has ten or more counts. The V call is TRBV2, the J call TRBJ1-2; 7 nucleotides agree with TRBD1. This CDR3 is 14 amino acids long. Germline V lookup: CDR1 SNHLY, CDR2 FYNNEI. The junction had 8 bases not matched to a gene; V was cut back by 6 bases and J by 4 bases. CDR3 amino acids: CASRAGQERYGYTF. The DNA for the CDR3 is TGTGCCAGCAGAGCAGGACAGGAACGCTATGGCTACACCTTC.

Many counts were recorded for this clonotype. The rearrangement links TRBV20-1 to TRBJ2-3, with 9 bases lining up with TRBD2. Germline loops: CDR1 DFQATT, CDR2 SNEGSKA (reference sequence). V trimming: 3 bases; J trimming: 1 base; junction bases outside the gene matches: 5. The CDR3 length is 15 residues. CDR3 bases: TGCAGTGCTAGTTCTGTAGCGGGGGGCACAGATACGCAGTATTTT. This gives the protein CSASSVAGGTDTQYF.

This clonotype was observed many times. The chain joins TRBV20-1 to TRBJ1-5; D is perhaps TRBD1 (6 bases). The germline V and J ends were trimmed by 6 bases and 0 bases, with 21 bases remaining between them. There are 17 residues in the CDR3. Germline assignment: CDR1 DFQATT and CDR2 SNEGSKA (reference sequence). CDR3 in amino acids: CSATGPPGHISNQPQHF. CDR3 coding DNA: TGCAGTGCCACGGGTCCCCCGGGACATATTAGCAATCAGCCCCAGCATTTT.

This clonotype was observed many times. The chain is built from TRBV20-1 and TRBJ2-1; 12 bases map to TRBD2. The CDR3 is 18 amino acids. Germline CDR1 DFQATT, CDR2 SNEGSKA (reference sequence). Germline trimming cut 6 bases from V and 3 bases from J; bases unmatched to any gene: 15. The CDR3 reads CSAFPPGPGLAGYNEQFF. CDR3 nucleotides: TGCAGTGCCTTCCCCCCGGGACCGGGACTAGCGGGCTACAATGAGCAGTTCTTC.

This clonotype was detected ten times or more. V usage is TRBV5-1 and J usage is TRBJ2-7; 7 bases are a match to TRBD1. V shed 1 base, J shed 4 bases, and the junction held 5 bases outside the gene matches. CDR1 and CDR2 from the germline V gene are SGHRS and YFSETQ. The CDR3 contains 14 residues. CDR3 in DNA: TGCGCCAGCAGCTTGACAGGGGCCATTTACGAGCAGTACTTC. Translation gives CASSLTGAIYEQYF.

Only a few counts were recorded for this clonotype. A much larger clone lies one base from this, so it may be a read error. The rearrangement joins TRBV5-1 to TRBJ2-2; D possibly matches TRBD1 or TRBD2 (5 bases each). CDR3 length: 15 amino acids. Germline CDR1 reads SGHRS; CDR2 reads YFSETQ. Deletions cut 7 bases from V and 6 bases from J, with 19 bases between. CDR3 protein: CASGRKGEIAGELFF. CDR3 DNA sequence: TGCGCCAGCGGGCGGAAAGGGGAGATAGCCGGGGAGCTGTTTTTT.

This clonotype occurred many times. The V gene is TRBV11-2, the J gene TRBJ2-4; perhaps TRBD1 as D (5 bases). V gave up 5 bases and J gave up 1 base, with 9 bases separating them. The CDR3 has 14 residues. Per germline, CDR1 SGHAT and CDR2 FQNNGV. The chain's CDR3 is CASSRRVAKNIQYF. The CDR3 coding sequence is TGTGCCAGCAGCCGCAGGGTTGCCAAAAACATTCAGTACTTC.

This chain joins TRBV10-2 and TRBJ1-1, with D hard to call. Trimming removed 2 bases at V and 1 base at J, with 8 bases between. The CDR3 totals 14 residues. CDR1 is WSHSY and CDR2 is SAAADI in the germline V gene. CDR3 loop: CASSEPQGNTEAFF. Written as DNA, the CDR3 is TGCGCCAGCAGTGAGCCGCAAGGGAACACTGAAGCTTTCTTT.

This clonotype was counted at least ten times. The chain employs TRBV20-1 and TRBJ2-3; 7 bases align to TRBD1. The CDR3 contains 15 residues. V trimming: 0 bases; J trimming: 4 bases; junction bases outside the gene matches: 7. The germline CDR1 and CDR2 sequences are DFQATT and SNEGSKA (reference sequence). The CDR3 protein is CSARDLQGVADTQYF. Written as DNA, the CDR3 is TGCAGTGCTAGAGATCTGCAGGGGGTAGCAGATACGCAGTATTTT.

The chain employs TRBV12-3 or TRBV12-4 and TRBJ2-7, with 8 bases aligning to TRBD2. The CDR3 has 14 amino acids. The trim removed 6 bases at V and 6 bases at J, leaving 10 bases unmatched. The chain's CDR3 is CASSSGLARSEQYF. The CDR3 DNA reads TGTGCCAGCAGCTCCGGACTAGCAAGGAGCGAGCAGTACTTC.

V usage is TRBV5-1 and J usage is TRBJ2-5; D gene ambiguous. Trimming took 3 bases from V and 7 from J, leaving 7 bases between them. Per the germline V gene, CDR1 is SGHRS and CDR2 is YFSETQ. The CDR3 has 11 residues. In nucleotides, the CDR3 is TGCGCCAGCAGCTCCAAAGGGACCCAGTACTTC. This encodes CASSSKGTQYF. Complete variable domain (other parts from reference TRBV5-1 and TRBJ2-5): KAGVTQTPRYLIKTRGQQVTLSCSPISGHRSVSWYQQTPGQGLQFLFEYFSETQRNKGNFPGRFSGRQFSNSRSEMNVSTLELGDSALYLCASSSKGTQYFGPGTRLLVL.

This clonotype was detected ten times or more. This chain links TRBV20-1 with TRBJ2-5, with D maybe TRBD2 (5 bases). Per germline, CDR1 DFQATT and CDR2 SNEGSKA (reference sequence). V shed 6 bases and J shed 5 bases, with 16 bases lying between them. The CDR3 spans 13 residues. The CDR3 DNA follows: TGCAGTGCCCCTCCAAGGAGGTTGGAGACCCAGTACTTC. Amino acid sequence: CSAPPRRLETQYF.

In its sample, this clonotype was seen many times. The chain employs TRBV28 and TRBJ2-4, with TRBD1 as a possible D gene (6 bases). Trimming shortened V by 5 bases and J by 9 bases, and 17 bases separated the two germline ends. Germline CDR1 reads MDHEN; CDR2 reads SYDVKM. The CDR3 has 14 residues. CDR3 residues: CASSPLADSLIQYF. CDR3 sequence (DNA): TGTGCCAGCAGTCCCCTTGCGGACAGTCTCATTCAGTACTTC.

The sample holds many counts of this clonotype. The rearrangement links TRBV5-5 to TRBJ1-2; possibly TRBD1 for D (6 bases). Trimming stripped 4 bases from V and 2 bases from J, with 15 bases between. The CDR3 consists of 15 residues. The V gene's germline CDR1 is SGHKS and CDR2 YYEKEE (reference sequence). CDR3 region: CASSVQGSANYGYTF. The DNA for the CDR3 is TGTGCCAGCAGCGTACAGGGTTCGGCCAACTATGGCTACACCTTC.

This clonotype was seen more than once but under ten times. The CDR3 loop reads CAISESLAGGGDIQYF. The CDR3 nucleotides read TGTGCCATCAGTGAGTCCCTAGCGGGAGGGGGAGACATTCAGTACTTC. The chain employs TRBV10-3 and TRBJ2-4; 12 bases map to TRBD2. V dropped 0 bases and J dropped 8; count of bases not matched to a gene: 5. Germline V gene sequence: CDR1 ENHRY, CDR2 SYGVKD. The CDR3 runs to 16 residues.

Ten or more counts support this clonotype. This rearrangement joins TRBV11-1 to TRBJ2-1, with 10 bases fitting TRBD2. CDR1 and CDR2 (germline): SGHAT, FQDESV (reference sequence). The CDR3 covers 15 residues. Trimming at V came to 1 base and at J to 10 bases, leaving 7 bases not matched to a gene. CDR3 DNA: TGTGCCAGCAGCTTAGTAGCGGGAGGAGGACGCGAGCAGTTCTTC. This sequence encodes CASSLVAGGGREQFF.

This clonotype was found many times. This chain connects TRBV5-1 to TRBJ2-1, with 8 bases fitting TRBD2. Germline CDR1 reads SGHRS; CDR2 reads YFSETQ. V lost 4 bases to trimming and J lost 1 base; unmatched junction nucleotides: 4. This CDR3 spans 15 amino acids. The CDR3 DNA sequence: TGCGCCAGCAGCCCGTTAGCGGGATCCTACAATGAGCAGTTCTTC. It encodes CASSPLAGSYNEQFF.

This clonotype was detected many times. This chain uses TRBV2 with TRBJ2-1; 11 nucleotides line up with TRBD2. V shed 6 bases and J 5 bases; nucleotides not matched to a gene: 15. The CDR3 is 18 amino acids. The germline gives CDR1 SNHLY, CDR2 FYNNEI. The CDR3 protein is CASRGSLGLAEINNEQFF. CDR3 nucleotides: TGTGCCAGCAGGGGATCCCTGGGACTAGCGGAAATCAACAATGAGCAGTTCTTC.

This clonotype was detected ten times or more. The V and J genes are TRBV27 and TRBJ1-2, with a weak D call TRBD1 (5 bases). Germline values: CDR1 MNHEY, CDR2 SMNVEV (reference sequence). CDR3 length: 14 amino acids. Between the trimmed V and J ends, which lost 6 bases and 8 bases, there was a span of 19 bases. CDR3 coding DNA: TGTGCCAGCAGCTACCTCGGGGGGGATTGGGGCTACACCTTC. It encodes CASSYLGGDWGYTF.

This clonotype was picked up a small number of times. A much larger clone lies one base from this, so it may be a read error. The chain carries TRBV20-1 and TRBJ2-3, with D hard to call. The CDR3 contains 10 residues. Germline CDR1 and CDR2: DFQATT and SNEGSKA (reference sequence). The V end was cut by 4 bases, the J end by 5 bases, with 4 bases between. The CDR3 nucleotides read TGCAGTGCTACGATAGATACGCAGTATTTT. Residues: CSATIDTQYF.

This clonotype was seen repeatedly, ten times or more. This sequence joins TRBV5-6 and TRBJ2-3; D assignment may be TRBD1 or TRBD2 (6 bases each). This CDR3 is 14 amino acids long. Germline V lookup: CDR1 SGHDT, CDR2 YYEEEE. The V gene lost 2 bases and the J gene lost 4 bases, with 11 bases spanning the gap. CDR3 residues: CASSLGGTPDTQYF. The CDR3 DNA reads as TGTGCCAGCAGCTTAGGGGGGACCCCAGATACGCAGTATTTT.

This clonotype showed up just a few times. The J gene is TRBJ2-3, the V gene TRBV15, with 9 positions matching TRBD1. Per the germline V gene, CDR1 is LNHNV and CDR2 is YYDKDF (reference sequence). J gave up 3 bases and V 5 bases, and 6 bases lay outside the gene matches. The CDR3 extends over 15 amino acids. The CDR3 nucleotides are TGTGCCACCAGCGGCGGACAGGGGCAGACAGATACGCAGTATTTT. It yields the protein CATSGGQGQTDTQYF.

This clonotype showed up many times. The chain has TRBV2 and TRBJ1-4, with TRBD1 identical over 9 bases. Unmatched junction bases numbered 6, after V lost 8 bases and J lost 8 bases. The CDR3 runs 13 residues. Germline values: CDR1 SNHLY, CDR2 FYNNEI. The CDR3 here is CASRGQGREKLFF. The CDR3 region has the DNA TGTGCCAGCCGGGGACAGGGAAGGGAAAAACTGTTTTTT.

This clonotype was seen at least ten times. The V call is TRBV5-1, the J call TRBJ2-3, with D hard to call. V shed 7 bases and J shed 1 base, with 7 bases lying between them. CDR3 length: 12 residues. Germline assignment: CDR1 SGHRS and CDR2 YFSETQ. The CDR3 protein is CASQVGTDTQYF. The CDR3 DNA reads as TGCGCCAGCCAAGTGGGCACAGATACGCAGTATTTT.

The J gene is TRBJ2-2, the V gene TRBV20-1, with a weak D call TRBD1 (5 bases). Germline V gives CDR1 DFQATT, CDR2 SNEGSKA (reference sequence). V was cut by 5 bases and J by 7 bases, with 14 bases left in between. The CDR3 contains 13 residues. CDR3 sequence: CSAQGRFGGELFF. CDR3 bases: TGCAGTGCTCAGGGCCGCTTTGGCGGGGAGCTGTTTTTT.